This record looks at one T cell receptor (beta chain) sequence and its context. No antigen is known for it. This entry comes from a study of cytomegalovirus exposure and HLA in healthy donors. Study background: 81% of roughly 430 genotyped donors fell in the Caucasian-associated ancestry cluster.

60 Vbeta and 13 Jbeta primers were used in PCR. Libraries were prepared by immunoSEQ multiplex PCR; TCRdb keeps only in-frame clonotypes and omits some of them. Of some 54,000 clones in the sample, around 81% are singletons; the top ten hold roughly 5.7%. Study-level points and caveats: Among donors in an Asian-associated ancestry cluster, a later analysis reportedly found fewer N-insertions than the roughly 700-donor mean.

Germline loops: CDR1 SGDLS, CDR2 YYNGEE. The V segment lost 4 bases and the J segment 4 bases; nucleotides outside the gene matches: 11. This CDR3 has 17 amino acids. The rearrangement links TRBV9 to TRBJ2-5; TRBD2 aligns across 12 bases. Material for sequencing was PBMCs. This TCR was sampled from a male donor in good health and CMV-seronegative. The CDR3 reads CASSPSLLAGGGETQYF. The CDR3 nucleotides are TGTGCCAGCAGCCCTAGCTTACTAGCGGGGGGCGGAGAGACCCAGTACTTC.